This T cell receptor beta chain was recorded in a study of spatial heterogeneity in lung cancer. Study conclusions and caveats: It was found that expanded intratumoral alpha and beta TCR counts tracked tumor mutation counts.

Many counts were recorded for this clonotype. Its target is not known. The time point was: sample taken at primary tumor resection. TCRdb re-derived calls from the 5' RACE reads in MiXCR, one entry per CDR3 protein. The data show some 9,900 distinct CDR3 sequences, approximately 12% seen once. This TCR was sampled from a male donor with early-stage non-small cell lung cancer. The material sequenced was lung tumor tissue, taken at surgery.

Here the CDR3 reads CASSLSSGGNQPQHF. The CDR3 DNA sequence: TGTGCCAGCAGTTTATCATCAGGGGGCAATCAGCCCCAGCATTTT. V is TRBV27 and J is TRBJ1-5, with a weak D call TRBD1 (6 bases). This CDR3 region has 15 residues. Germline-derived CDR1 and CDR2 are MNHEY and SMNVEV (reference sequence). V lost 0 bases, J lost 2 bases, and 8 bases lay in between.